Listed here are 2 T cell receptor beta chains from one sample, sequenced in a study of blood T cell repertoires in COVID-19. Data came from immunoSEQ multiplex PCR; TCRdb stores just in-frame clones and leaves some out. The table includes approximately 270,000 clones, about 90% detected once. The sequenced material came from PBMCs or T cells enriched from blood (not recorded which). The receptors derive from a woman aged 30 to 39 with acute COVID-19.

This clone has only one observation. The chain recombines TRBV4-1 with TRBJ2-1, with D possibly being TRBD1 (5 bases). Trimming removed 3 bases from V and 1 base from J, with 7 bases in between. This CDR3 is 14 amino acids long. Germline values: CDR1 MGHRA, CDR2 YSYEKL. Written as DNA, the CDR3 is TGCGCCAGCAGCCATACAGGATCCTACAATGAGCAGTTCTTC. It is translated as CASSHTGSYNEQFF.

This rearrangement joins TRBV27 to TRBJ2-1; TRBD2 agrees at 10 bases. The germline V gene encodes CDR1 MNHEY and CDR2 SMNVEV (reference sequence). Trimming cost V 5 bases and J 4 bases; bases outside gene matches: 11. The CDR3 spans 17 residues. In nucleotides, the CDR3 is TGTGCCAGCAGTAGGAGACTAGCGGGCGACCTGTACAATGAGCAGTTCTTC. This sequence encodes CASSRRLAGDLYNEQFF.